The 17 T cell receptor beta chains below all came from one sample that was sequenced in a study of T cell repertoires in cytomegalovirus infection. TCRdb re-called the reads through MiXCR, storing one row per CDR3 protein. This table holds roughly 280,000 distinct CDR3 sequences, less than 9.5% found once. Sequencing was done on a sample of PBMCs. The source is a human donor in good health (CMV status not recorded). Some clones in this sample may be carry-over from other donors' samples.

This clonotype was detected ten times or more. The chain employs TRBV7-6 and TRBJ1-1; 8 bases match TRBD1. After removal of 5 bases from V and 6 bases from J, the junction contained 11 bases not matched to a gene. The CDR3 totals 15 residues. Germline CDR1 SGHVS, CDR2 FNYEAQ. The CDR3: CASSLTGAFPSEAFF. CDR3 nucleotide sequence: TGTGCCAGCAGCCTGACAGGGGCTTTCCCGTCTGAAGCTTTCTTT.

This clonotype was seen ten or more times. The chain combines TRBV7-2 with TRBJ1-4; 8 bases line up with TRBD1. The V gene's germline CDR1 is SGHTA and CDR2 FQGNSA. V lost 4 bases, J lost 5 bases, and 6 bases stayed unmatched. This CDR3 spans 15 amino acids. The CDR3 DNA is TGTGCCAGCAGCTCTTTCAGGGGGCGGAATGAAAAACTGTTTTTT. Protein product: CASSSFRGRNEKLFF.

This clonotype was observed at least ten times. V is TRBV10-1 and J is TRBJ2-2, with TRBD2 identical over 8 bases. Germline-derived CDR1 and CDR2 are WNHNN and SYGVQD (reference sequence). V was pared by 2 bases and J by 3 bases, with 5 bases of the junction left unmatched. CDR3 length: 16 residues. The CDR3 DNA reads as TGCGCCAGCAGTGAGCGCGAGCGGGAGTACACCGGGGAGCTGTTTTTT. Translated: CASSEREREYTGELFF.

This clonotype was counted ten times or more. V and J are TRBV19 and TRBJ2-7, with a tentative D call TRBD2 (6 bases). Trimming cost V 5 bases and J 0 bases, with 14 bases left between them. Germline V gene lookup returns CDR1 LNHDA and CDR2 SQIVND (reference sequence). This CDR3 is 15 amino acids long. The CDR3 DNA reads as TGTGCCAGTAGTTCGGGACTCCCTAGCTCCTACGAGCAGTACTTC. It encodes CASSSGLPSSYEQYF.

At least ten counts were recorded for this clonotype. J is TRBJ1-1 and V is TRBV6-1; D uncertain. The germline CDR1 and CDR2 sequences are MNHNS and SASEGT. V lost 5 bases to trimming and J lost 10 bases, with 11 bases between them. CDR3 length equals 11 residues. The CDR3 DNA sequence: TGTGCCAGCAGTACTACCCCAGGAGCTTTCTTT. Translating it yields CASSTTPGAFF.

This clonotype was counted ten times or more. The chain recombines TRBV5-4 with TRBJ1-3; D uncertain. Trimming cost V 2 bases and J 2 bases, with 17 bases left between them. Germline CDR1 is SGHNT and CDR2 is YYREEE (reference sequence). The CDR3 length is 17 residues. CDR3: CASSFMSGASTGNTIYF. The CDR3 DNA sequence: TGTGCCAGCAGCTTTATGTCTGGAGCTAGTACTGGAAACACCATATATTTT.

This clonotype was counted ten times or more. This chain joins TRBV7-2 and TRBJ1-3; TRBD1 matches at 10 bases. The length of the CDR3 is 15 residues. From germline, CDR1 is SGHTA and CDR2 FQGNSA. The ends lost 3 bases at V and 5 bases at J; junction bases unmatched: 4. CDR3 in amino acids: CASSFRQGARNTIYF. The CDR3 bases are TGTGCCAGCAGCTTCCGACAGGGGGCACGAAACACCATATATTTT.

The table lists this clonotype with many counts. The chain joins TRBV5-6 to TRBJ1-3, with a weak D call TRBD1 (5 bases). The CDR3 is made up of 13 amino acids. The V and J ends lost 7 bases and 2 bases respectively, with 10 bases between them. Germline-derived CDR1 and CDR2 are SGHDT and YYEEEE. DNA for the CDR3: TGTGCCAGCGGGGCTTTACCTGGAAACACCATATATTTT. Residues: CASGALPGNTIYF.

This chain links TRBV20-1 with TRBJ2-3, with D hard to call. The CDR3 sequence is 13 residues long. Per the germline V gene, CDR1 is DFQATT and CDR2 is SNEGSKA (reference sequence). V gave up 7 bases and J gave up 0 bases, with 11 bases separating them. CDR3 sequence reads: CSESQRSTDTQYF. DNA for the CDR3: TGCAGTGAAAGCCAACGGAGCACAGATACGCAGTATTTT.

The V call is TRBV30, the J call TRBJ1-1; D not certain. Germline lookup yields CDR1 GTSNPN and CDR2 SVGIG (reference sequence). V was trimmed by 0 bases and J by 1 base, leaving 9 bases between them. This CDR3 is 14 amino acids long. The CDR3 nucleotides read TGTGCCTGGAGTGTACTTCCAGGGAACACTGAAGCTTTCTTT. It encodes CAWSVLPGNTEAFF.

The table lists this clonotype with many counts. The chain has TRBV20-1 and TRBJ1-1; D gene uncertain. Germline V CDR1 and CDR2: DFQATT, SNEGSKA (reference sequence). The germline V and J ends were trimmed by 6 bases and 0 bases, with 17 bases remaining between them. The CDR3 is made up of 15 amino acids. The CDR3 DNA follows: TGCAGTGCGCCACCCGAAGGACGGCTGAACACTGAAGCTTTCTTT. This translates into CSAPPEGRLNTEAFF.

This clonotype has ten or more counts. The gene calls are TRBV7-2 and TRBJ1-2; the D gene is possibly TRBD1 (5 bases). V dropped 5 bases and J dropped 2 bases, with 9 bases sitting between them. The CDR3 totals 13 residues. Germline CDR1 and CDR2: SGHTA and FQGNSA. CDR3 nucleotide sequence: TGTGCCAGCAGCGCCCGGGGGAACTATGGCTACACCTTC. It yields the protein CASSARGNYGYTF.

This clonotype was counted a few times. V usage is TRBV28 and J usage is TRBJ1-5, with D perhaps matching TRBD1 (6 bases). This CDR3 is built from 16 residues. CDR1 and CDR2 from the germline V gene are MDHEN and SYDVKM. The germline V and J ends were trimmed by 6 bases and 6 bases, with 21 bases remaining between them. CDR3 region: CASSRRGGLGGQPQHF. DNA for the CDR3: TGTGCCAGCAGCCGGCGCGGGGGGCTAGGGGGTCAGCCCCAGCATTTT.

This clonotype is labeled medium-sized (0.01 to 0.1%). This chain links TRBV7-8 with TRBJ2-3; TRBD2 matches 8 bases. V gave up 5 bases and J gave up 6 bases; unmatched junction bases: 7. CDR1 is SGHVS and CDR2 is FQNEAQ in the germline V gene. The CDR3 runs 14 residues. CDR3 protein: CASSDSGGMDTQYF. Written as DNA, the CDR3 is TGTGCCAGCAGCGACAGCGGGGGCATGGATACGCAGTATTTT.

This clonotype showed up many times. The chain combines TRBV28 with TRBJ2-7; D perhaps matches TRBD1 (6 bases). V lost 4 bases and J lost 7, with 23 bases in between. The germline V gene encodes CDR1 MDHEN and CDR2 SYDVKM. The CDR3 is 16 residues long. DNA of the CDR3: TGTGCCAGCAGTTCTGCCGGACGACAGGCTGGTTGGGAGCAGTACTTC. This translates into CASSSAGRQAGWEQYF. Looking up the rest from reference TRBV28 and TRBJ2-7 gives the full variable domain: DVKVTQSSRYLVKRTGEKVFLECVQDMDHENMFWYRQDPGLGLRLIYFSYDVKMKEKGDIPEGYSVSREKKERFSLILESASTNQTSMYLCASSSAGRQAGWEQYFGPGTRLTVT.

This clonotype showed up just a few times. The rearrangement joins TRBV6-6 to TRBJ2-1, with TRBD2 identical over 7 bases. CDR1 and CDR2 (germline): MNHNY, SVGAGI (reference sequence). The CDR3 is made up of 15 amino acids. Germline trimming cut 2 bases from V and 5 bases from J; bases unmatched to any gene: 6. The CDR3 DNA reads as TGTGCCAGCAGTTACCGTCTAGCGGAGCACAATGAGCAGTTCTTC. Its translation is CASSYRLAEHNEQFF.

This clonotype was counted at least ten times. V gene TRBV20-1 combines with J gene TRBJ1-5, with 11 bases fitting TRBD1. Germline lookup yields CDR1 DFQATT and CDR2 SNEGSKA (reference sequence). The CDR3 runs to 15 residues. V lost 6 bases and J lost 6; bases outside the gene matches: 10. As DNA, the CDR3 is TGCAGTGCCCTGGTAAGGACAGGGGGCGGTCAGCCCCAGCATTTT. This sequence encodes CSALVRTGGGQPQHF.